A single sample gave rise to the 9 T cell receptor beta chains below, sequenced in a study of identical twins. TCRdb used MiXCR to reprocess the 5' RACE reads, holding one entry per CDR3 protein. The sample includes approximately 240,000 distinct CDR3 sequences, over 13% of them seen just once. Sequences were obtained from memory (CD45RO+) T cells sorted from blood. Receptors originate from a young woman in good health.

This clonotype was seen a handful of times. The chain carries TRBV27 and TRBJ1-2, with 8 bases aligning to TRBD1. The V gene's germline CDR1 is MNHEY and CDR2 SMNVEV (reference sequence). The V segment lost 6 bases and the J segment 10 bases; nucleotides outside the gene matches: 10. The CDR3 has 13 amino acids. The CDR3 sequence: CASRMDRDGDYTF. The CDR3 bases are TGTGCCAGCAGGATGGACAGGGATGGTGACTACACCTTC.

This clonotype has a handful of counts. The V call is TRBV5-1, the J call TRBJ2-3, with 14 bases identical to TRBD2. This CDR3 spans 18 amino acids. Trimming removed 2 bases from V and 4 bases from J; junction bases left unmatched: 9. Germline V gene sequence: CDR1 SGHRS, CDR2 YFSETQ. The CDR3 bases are TGCGCCAGCAGCTTAGGACTAGCGGGGGGCTTGTCCCCAGATACGCAGTATTTT. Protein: CASSLGLAGGLSPDTQYF.

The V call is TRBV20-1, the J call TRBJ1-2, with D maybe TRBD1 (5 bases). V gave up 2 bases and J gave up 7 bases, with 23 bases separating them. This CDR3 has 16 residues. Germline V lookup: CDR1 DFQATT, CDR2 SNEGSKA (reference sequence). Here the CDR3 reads CSARIPTTGMSGGYTF. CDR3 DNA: TGCAGTGCTAGAATACCAACAACAGGAATGTCGGGTGGCTACACCTTC.

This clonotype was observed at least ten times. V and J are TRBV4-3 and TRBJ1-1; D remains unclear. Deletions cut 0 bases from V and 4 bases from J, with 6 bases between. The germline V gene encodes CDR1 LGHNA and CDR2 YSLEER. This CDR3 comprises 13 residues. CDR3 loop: CASSQEILTEAFF. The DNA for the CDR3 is TGCGCCAGCAGCCAAGAAATCCTCACTGAAGCTTTCTTT.

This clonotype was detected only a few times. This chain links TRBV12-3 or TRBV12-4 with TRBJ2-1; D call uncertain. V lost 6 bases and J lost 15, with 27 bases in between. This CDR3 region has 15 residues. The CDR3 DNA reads TGTGCCAGCAGCCGCGTCCTGTCGGAACGAGATGGCAGGTTCTTC. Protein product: CASSRVLSERDGRFF.

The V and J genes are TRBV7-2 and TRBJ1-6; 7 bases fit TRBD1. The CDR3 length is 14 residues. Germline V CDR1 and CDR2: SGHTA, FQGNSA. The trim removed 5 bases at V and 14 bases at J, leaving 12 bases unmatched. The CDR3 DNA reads TGTGCCAGCAGCCCACGGACAGGCGACAGGACCCTCCACTTT. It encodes CASSPRTGDRTLHF.

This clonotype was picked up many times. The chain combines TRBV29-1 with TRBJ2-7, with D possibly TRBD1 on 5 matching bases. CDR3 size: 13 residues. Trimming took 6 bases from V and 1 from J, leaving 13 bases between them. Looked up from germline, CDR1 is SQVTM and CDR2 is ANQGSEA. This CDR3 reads CSVARAVSYEQYF. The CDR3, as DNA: TGCAGCGTCGCCAGGGCCGTTTCCTACGAGCAGTACTTC.

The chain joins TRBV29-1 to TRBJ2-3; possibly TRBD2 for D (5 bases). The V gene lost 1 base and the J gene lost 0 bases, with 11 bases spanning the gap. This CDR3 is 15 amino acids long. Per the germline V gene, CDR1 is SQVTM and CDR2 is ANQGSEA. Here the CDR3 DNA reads TGCAGCGTTGAAGCGGCGGGCCCGAGCACAGATACGCAGTATTTT. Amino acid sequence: CSVEAAGPSTDTQYF.

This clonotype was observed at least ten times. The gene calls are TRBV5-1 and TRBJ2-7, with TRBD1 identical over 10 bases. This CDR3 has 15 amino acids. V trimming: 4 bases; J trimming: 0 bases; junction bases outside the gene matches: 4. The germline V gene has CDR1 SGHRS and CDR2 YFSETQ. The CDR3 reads CASSDRTGGSYEQYF. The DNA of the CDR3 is TGCGCCAGCAGCGACCGGACAGGGGGCTCCTACGAGCAGTACTTC.